This TCR beta chain was identified during a study of shared clonotypes between healthy human individuals. Points from the study as a whole: Rarefaction curves obtained for sorted subsets showed sequencing incomplete despite large depth. Larger estimated richness was generally recorded for naive subsets relative to memory subsets.

Sorted-subset replicate PCRs used 200 ng DNA, around 31,000 T cell genomes. Original data processing: Quality scores were absent from the junction-only immunoSEQ sequences, so filtering differed. Only in-frame clones appear in the TCRdb table, and some are missing; sequencing was by immunoSEQ multiplex PCR. The V and J calls and clone size come from that table; D and trimming were worked out from the DNA. The sample comprises about 2.4 million clones, roughly 93% of which are singletons, and about 0.38% rests with the top ten. As regards this clone: Its cognate antigen is unknown.

The CDR3 is made up of 17 amino acids. Trimming took 2 bases from V and 2 from J; bases not matched to a gene: 2. The germline CDR1 and CDR2 sequences are MRHNA and SNTAGT. The chain links TRBV6-4 to TRBJ2-6; 11 bases are shared with TRBD1. What was sequenced was naive CD4+ T cells from PBMCs. The subset was: CD45RA+ positively selected. The sequence was obtained from a young man in good health. Some clones in this sample may be carry-over from other donors' samples. Written as DNA, the CDR3 is TGTGCCAGCAGTGACGTGGGACAGGGGGCTGGGGCCAACGTCCTGACTTTC. This codes for CASSDVGQGAGANVLTF.